These 10 T cell receptor beta chains originate from one sample sequenced in a study of CD8+ T cells in alopecia areata. As the sequencing template, cDNA was produced by extracting RNA and reverse transcribing it. The protocol was immunoSEQ multiplex PCR, while the TCRdb copy is restricted to in-frame clones and leaves out a portion. The sample carries some 160,000 clones, around 62% recorded once. The sequenced sample was CD8+ T cells sorted from blood. Source of these receptors: a human donor in good health.

This clone was found a few times. V gene TRBV12-5 combines with J gene TRBJ1-5; weak D call: TRBD1 (6 bases). Germline CDR1 is LGHNT and CDR2 is FRNRAP. Trimming took off 5 bases at V and 7 bases at J, with 18 bases between the two ends. This CDR3 contains 15 residues. This chain's CDR3 is CASGEGHLGAQPQHF. The DNA of the CDR3 is TGTGCTAGTGGTGAGGGACACTTGGGCGCCCAGCCCCAGCATTTT.

V is TRBV5-1 and J is TRBJ2-7; TRBD2 might be the D (5 bases). Germline CDR1 is SGHRS and CDR2 is YFSETQ. The V and J ends lost 4 bases and 6 bases respectively, with 11 bases between them. This CDR3 contains 12 residues. The CDR3 DNA reads TGCGCCAGCAGCGGAACCCGGGGCGAGCAGTACTTC. Protein: CASSGTRGEQYF.

The chain employs TRBV5-1 and TRBJ1-1; D remains unclear. CDR3 size: 12 residues. V was cut by 5 bases and J by 3 bases, with 8 bases left in between. The germline V gene has CDR1 SGHRS and CDR2 YFSETQ. The CDR3, as DNA: TGCGCCAGCAGTCGCCCGGACACTGAAGCTTTCTTT. Encoded protein: CASSRPDTEAFF.

This clone was found a few times. The CDR3 nucleotides read TGTGCCAGCAGCTTACAACTATCCACAGATACGCAGTATTTT. It encodes CASSLQLSTDTQYF. The chain has TRBV7-9 and TRBJ2-3; D unresolved. Germline V gene lookup returns CDR1 SEHNR and CDR2 FQNEAQ (reference sequence). This CDR3 has 14 residues. V was clipped by 2 bases and J by 2 bases, with 8 bases between them.

The gene calls are TRBV27 and TRBJ1-1, with no clear D. Between the trimmed V and J ends, which lost 3 bases and 0 bases, there was a span of 5 bases. Germline CDR1 and CDR2: MNHEY and SMNVEV (reference sequence). The length of the CDR3 is 13 residues. Here the CDR3 reads CASSFSVNTEAFF. The CDR3 DNA is TGTGCCAGCAGTTTTTCCGTGAACACTGAAGCTTTCTTT.

This clone has only a few counts. The chain carries TRBV29-1 and TRBJ2-5, with a possible D match to TRBD2 (6 bases). The CDR3 is 12 amino acids. Trimming shortened V by 5 bases and J by 5 bases, and 12 bases separated the two germline ends. Germline loops: CDR1 SQVTM, CDR2 ANQGSEA. The CDR3 protein is CSVIGRGETQYF. The CDR3, as DNA: TGCAGCGTTATCGGGAGAGGGGAGACCCAGTACTTC.

This sequence joins TRBV13 and TRBJ2-2, with no clear D. Germline assignment: CDR1 PRHDT and CDR2 FYEKMQ (reference sequence). The CDR3 is 14 amino acids. Between the trimmed V and J ends, which lost 4 bases and 1 base, there was a span of 7 bases. CDR3 residues: CASSSRQNTGELFF. In DNA, the CDR3 is TGTGCCAGCAGCTCCCGACAGAACACCGGGGAGCTGTTTTTT. The whole variable domain, filled in from reference TRBV13 and TRBJ2-2, reads AAGVIQSPRHLIKEKRETATLKCYPIPRHDTVYWYQQGPGQDPQFLISFYEKMQSDKGSIPDRFSAQQFSDYHSELNMSSLELGDSALYFCASSSRQNTGELFFGEGSRLTVL.

As concerns this clone: The same CDR3 also results from other DNA sequences found in this sample. The chain couples TRBV5-1 to TRBJ1-1, with 9 bases fitting TRBD1. The germline CDR1 and CDR2 sequences are SGHRS and YFSETQ. After removal of 4 bases from V and 5 bases from J, the junction contained 6 bases not matched to a gene. This CDR3 region has 14 residues. In DNA, the CDR3 is TGCGCCAGCAGCCCAGGACAGGGGAGGACTGAAGCTTTCTTT. Translating it yields CASSPGQGRTEAFF.

The sample holds one count of this clone. This chain connects TRBV27 to TRBJ2-7; no clear D. V gave up 2 bases and J gave up 6 bases, with 14 bases separating them. The CDR3 spans 14 residues. The germline gives CDR1 MNHEY, CDR2 SMNVEV (reference sequence). In DNA form, the CDR3 reads TGTGCCAGCAGTTTAGCGACGGACGCGCTCGAGCAGTACTTC. Translated: CASSLATDALEQYF.

V usage is TRBV9 and J usage is TRBJ2-1; D may be TRBD1 (6 bases). Germline values: CDR1 SGDLS, CDR2 YYNGEE. The CDR3 is 14 amino acids. Trimming took 0 bases from V and 5 from J, leaving 9 bases between them. CDR3 loop: CASSVVDRDNEQFF. CDR3 nucleotide sequence: TGTGCCAGCAGCGTAGTGGACAGAGACAATGAGCAGTTCTTC.